One sample yielded the 17 T cell receptor beta chains listed below, sequenced in a study of blood T cell repertoires in COVID-19. The repertoire was sequenced with immunoSEQ multiplex PCR; TCRdb's copy has only in-frame clones and lacks some. The table shows a few hundred thousand clones, with 86% occurring only once. Source material: peripheral blood. The receptors derive from a woman aged 25 to 39 with active or convalescent COVID-19.

The chain combines TRBV7-9 with TRBJ1-1, with 7 positions matching TRBD1. The trim removed 5 bases at V and 5 bases at J, leaving 5 bases unmatched. The V gene's germline CDR1 is SEHNR and CDR2 FQNEAQ (reference sequence). The CDR3 spans 13 residues. CDR3 amino acids: CASSITGETEAFF. DNA for the CDR3: TGTGCCAGCAGCATTACAGGGGAGACTGAAGCTTTCTTT.

This clone was recorded once. The chain carries TRBV11-2 and TRBJ2-7; D gene uncertain. With 1 base removed from V and 2 bases from J, the gap between germline ends came to 15 bases. Per germline, CDR1 SGHAT and CDR2 FQNNGV. The CDR3 is 16 amino acids. CDR3 sequence: CASSLGWQASPYEQYF. CDR3 bases: TGTGCCAGCAGCTTAGGGTGGCAGGCCTCCCCCTACGAGCAGTACTTC.

The V call is TRBV5-6, the J call TRBJ2-4; 10 nucleotides agree with TRBD1. The V segment lost 2 bases and the J segment 8 bases; nucleotides outside the gene matches: 4. This CDR3 has 14 residues. Germline V gene data show CDR1 as SGHDT and CDR2 as YYEEEE. The CDR3 region is CASSFGQGEYIQYF. CDR3 in DNA: TGTGCCAGCAGCTTCGGACAGGGGGAGTACATTCAGTACTTC.

The V and J genes are TRBV5-1 and TRBJ1-2, with 7 bases identical to TRBD1. The CDR3 length is 16 residues. CDR1 is SGHRS, CDR2 YFSETQ, per germline. Trimming cost V 4 bases and J 4 bases; bases outside gene matches: 13. In DNA, the CDR3 is TGCGCCAGCAGCGCGACCACAGGGGCAACACTCTATGGCTACACCTTC. It encodes CASSATTGATLYGYTF.

This chain uses TRBV18 with TRBJ2-3; D may be TRBD1 (5 bases). V lost 2 bases to trimming and J lost 3 bases, with 9 bases between them. This CDR3 spans 14 amino acids. CDR1 KGHSH and CDR2 LQKENI come from the germline V gene. Here the CDR3 reads CASSPRGWTDTQYF. The CDR3 DNA follows: TGTGCCAGCTCACCAAGGGGCTGGACAGATACGCAGTATTTT.

The gene calls are TRBV30 and TRBJ1-1, with D perhaps matching TRBD1 (5 bases). Deletions cut 5 bases from V and 0 bases from J, with 10 bases between. The CDR3 extends over 13 amino acids. Germline values: CDR1 GTSNPN, CDR2 SVGIG (reference sequence). The CDR3 loop reads CAWAIGVNTEAFF. The CDR3 DNA sequence: TGTGCCTGGGCTATAGGGGTGAACACTGAAGCTTTCTTT.

This chain links TRBV6-5 with TRBJ2-2, with 8 bases aligning to TRBD2. There are 16 residues in the CDR3. Germline-derived CDR1 and CDR2 are MNHEY and SVGAGI. V shed 4 bases, J shed 0 bases, and the junction held 4 bases outside the gene matches. The CDR3 is CASSWAGGSNTGELFF. The CDR3 nucleotides read TGTGCCAGCAGTTGGGCGGGGGGCTCGAACACCGGGGAGCTGTTTTTT.

For this clone: One junction end does not reproduce the germline sequence, and a read error may be involved. The V gene is TRBV6-1, the J gene TRBJ2-3; 8 nucleotides line up with TRBD2. There are 19 residues in the CDR3. CDR1 and CDR2 (germline): MNHNS, SASEGT. DNA for the CDR3: TGTGCCAGCAGTGGCCGGACTAGCTCCTGGGCCGCGAGCAAAGATACGCAGTATTTT. This codes for CASSGRTSSWAASKDTQYF.

The chain links TRBV6-7 to TRBJ2-1; weak D call: TRBD1 (6 bases). TRBV6-7 falls under the ORF class, with uncertain function. The V end lost 1 base, the J end lost 8 bases, and 9 bases lay between the germline ends. This CDR3 is 13 amino acids long. The CDR3 DNA is TGTGCCAGCAGTTACTGCTCAGGGGATGAGCAGTTCTTC. It yields the protein CASSYCSGDEQFF.

This rearrangement joins TRBV3-1 (or the pseudogene TRBV3-2) to TRBJ1-1, with 8 bases fitting TRBD1. This CDR3 spans 15 amino acids. The germline CDR1 and CDR2 sequences are LGHDT and YNNKEL (reference sequence). V shed 0 bases and J 1 base; nucleotides not matched to a gene: 1. CDR3 sequence reads: CASSQEGTGNTEAFF. For the CDR3, the DNA is TGTGCCAGCAGCCAAGAAGGGACAGGGAACACTGAAGCTTTCTTT.

The rearrangement joins TRBV9 to TRBJ2-5; D perhaps matches TRBD1 (5 bases). The CDR3 contains 13 residues. Trimming stripped 0 bases from V and 9 bases from J, with 12 bases between. Germline V gives CDR1 SGDLS, CDR2 YYNGEE. The DNA of the CDR3 is TGTGCCAGCAGCGTAGCCCCGGACATTTCCCAGTACTTC. It specifies CASSVAPDISQYF.

J is TRBJ2-7 and V is TRBV27; TRBD1 matches 8 bases. The V segment lost 6 bases and the J segment 7 bases; nucleotides outside the gene matches: 11. This CDR3 is 14 amino acids long. Germline lookup yields CDR1 MNHEY and CDR2 SMNVEV (reference sequence). DNA of the CDR3: TGTGCCAGCAGCCCCCGGAGACAGGGGTTTGAGCAGTACTTC. Translation: CASSPRRQGFEQYF.

The CDR3 loop reads CASSEEVGTPNNEQFF. The CDR3 DNA is TGCGCCAGCAGTGAGGAGGTCGGGACACCTAACAATGAGCAGTTCTTC. This sequence joins TRBV10-1 and TRBJ2-1; a weak D match, TRBD1 (6 bases). Germline values: CDR1 WNHNN, CDR2 SYGVQD (reference sequence). V lost 2 bases and J lost 5, with 16 bases in between. The CDR3 is made up of 16 amino acids.

CDR3 bases: TGTGCCAGCAGTCAGACAGGGCTAGGTTCACCCCTCCACTTT. Translating it yields CASSQTGLGSPLHF. The V call is TRBV27, the J call TRBJ1-6, with 7 nucleotides matching TRBD1. The CDR3 has 14 amino acids. V dropped 5 bases and J dropped 9; count of bases not matched to a gene: 7. Germline loops: CDR1 MNHEY, CDR2 SMNVEV (reference sequence).

The chain recombines TRBV11-2 with TRBJ2-5; perhaps TRBD1 as D (6 bases). The CDR3 covers 14 residues. The V end was cut by 4 bases, the J end by 2 bases, with 11 bases between. In germline, CDR1 is SGHAT, CDR2 FQNNGV. The CDR3 here is CASSSQGSQETQYF. CDR3 coding DNA: TGTGCCAGCAGCTCCCAGGGGAGTCAAGAGACCCAGTACTTC.

The chain carries TRBV5-4 and TRBJ2-3; maybe TRBD2 (5 bases). Looked up from germline, CDR1 is SGHNT and CDR2 is YYREEE (reference sequence). Trimming took 4 bases from V and 10 from J, leaving 19 bases between them. The CDR3 length is 14 residues. This CDR3 is CASSRDPGVPPQYF. The CDR3, as DNA: TGTGCCAGCAGCCGCGATCCCGGGGTTCCTCCGCAGTATTTT.

This sequence joins TRBV19 and TRBJ2-1, with D possibly being TRBD2 (5 bases). Germline lookup yields CDR1 LNHDA and CDR2 SQIVND (reference sequence). The CDR3 is made up of 16 amino acids. The ends were cut back, 2 bases at V and 0 bases at J, with 11 bases in the middle. CDR3 bases: TGTGCCAGTAGTATACGCGGACTGGACTCCTACAATGAGCAGTTCTTC. Amino acids: CASSIRGLDSYNEQFF.